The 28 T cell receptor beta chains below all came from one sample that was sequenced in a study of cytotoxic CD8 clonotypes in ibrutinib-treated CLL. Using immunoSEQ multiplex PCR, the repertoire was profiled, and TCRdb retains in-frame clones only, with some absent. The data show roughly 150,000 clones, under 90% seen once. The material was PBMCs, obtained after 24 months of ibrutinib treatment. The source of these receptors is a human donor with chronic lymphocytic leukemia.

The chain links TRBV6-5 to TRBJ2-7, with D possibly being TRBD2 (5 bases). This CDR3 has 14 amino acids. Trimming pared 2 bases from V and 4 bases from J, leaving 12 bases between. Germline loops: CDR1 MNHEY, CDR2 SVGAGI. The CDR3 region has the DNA TGTGCCAGCAGTTACGATCCTCGCGGGTACGAGCAGTACTTC. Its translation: CASSYDPRGYEQYF.

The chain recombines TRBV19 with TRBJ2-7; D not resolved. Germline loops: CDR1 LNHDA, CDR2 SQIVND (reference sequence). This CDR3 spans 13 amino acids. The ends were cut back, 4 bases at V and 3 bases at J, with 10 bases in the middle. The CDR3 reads CASSTRRDYEQYF. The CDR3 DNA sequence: TGTGCCAGTAGTACGAGAAGGGACTACGAGCAGTACTTC.

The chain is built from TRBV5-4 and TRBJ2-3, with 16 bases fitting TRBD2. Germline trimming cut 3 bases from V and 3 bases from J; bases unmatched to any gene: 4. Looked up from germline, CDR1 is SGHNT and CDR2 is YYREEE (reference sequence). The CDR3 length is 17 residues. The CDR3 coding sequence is TGTGCCAGCAGCTGGGGGACTAGCGGGAGGGATACAGATACGCAGTATTTT. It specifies CASSWGTSGRDTDTQYF.

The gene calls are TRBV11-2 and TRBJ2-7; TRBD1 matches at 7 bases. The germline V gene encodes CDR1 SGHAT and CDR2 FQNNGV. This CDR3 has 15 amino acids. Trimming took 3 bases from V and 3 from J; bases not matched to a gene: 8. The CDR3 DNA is TGTGCCAGCAGCTTTGAATCGACAGGGCTCTACGAGCAGTACTTC. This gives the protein CASSFESTGLYEQYF.

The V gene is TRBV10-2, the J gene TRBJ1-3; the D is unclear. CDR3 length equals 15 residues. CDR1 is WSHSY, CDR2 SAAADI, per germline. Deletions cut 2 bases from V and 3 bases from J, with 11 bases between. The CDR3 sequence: CASSEPRRFGNTIYF. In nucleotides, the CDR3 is TGCGCCAGCAGTGAGCCAAGAAGGTTTGGAAACACCATATATTTT.

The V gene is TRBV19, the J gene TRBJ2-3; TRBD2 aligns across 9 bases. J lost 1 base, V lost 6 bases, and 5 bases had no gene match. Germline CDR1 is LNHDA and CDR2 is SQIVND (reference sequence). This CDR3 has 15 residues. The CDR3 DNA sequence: TGTGCCAGTAGCAATAGCGGGAGAGGCACAGATACGCAGTATTTT. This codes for CASSNSGRGTDTQYF.

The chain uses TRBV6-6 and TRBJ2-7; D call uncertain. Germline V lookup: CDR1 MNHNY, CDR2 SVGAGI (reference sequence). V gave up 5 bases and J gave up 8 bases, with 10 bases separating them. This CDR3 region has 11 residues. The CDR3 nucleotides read TGTGCCAGCAGTCCCTCACAGAAGCAGTACTTC. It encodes CASSPSQKQYF.

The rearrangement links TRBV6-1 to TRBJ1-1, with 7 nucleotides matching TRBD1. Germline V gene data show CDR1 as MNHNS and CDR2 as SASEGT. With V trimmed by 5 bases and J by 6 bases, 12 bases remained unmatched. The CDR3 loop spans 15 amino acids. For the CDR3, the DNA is TGTGCCAGCAGTCCGAGGGGACAGCTCAACTCTGAAGCTTTCTTT. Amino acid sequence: CASSPRGQLNSEAFF.

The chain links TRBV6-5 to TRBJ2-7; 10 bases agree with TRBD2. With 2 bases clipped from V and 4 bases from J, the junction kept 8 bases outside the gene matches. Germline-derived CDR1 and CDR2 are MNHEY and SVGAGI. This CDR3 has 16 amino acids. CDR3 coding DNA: TGTGCCAGCAGTTACAATCTAGCGGGAGTAGGTTACGAGCAGTACTTC. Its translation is CASSYNLAGVGYEQYF.

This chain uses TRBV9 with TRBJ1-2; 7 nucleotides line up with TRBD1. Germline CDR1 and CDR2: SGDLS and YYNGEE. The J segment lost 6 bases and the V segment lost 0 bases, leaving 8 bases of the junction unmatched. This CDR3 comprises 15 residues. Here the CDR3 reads CASSVVPGGGNGYTF. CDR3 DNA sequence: TGTGCCAGCAGCGTAGTCCCAGGGGGGGGCAATGGCTACACCTTC.

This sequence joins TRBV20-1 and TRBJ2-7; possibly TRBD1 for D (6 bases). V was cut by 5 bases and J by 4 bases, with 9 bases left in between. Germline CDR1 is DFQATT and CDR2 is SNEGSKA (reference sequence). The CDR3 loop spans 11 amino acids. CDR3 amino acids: CSARQGYEQYF. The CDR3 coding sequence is TGCAGTGCTCGTCAGGGGTACGAGCAGTACTTC.

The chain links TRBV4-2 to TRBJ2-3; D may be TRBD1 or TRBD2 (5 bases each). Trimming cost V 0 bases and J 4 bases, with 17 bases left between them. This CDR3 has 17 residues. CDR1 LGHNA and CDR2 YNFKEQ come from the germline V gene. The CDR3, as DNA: TGTGCCAGCAGCCAAGATAGGGGAGCTAGTATATCAGATACGCAGTATTTT. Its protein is CASSQDRGASISDTQYF.

In nucleotides, the CDR3 is TGTGCCAGCAGTTCCGTAGACAGGGTGGTCACCTTC. Encoded protein: CASSSVDRVVTF. The chain uses TRBV28 and TRBJ1-2, with 7 nucleotides matching TRBD1. The junction had 9 bases not matched to a gene; V was cut back by 4 bases and J by 13 bases. Germline V gene lookup returns CDR1 MDHEN and CDR2 SYDVKM. The CDR3 totals 12 residues.

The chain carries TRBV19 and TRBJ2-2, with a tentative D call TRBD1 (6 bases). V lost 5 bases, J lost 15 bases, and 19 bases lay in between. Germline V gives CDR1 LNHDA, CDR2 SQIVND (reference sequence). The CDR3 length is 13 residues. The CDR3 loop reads CASSRQGSYRVFF. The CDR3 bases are TGTGCCAGTAGTCGTCAGGGGTCATATAGGGTGTTTTTT.

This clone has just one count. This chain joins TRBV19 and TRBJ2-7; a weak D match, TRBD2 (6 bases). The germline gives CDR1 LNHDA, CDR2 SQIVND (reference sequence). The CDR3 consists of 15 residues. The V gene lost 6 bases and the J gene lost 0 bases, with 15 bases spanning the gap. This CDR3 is CASRPGRGSSYEQYF. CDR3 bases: TGTGCCAGTAGGCCGGGACGGGGGAGCTCCTACGAGCAGTACTTC.

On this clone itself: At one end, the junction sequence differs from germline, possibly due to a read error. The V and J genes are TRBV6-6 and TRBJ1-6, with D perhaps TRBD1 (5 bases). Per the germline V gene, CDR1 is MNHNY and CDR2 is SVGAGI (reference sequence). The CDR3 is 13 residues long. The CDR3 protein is CAGGEGYNSPLHF. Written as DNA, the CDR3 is TGCGCCGGGGGAGAGGGCTATAATTCACCCCTCCACTTT.

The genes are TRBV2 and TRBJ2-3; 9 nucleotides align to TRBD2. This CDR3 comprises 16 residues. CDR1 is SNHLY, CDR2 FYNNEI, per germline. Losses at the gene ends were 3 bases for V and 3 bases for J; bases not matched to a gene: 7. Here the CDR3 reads CASSDPQAGGTDTQYF. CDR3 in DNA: TGTGCCAGCAGTGACCCACAGGCGGGGGGGACAGATACGCAGTATTTT.

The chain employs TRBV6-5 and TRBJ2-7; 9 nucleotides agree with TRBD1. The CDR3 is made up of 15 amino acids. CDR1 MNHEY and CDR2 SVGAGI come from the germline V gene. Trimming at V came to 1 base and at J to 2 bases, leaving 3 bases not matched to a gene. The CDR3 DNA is TGTGCCAGCAGTTACTTAGGGACAGGGCCCTACGAGCAGTACTTC. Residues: CASSYLGTGPYEQYF.

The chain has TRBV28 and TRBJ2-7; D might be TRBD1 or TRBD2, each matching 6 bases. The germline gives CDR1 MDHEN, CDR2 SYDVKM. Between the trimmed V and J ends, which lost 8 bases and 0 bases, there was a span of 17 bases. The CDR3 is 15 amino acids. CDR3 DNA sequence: TGTGCCAGCCCAGGGCCGGGGGCGGCCTCCTACGAGCAGTACTTC. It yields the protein CASPGPGAASYEQYF.

The CDR3 here is CASSLQGDEQYF. CDR3 nucleotide sequence: TGTGCCAGCAGTCTCCAGGGGGACGAGCAGTACTTC. The chain carries TRBV9 and TRBJ2-7; 7 nucleotides line up with TRBD1. The V segment lost 5 bases and the J segment 5 bases; nucleotides outside the gene matches: 4. From germline, CDR1 is SGDLS and CDR2 YYNGEE. The CDR3 sequence is 12 residues long.

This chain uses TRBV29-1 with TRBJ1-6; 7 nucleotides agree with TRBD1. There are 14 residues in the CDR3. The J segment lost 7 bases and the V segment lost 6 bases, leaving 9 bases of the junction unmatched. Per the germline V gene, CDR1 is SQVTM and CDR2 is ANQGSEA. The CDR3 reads CSVQGPSLNSPLHF. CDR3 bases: TGCAGCGTACAGGGGCCGAGTCTAAATTCACCCCTCCACTTT. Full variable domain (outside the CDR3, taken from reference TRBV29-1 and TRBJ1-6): SAVISQKPSRDICQRGTSLTIQCQVDSQVTMMFWYRQQPGQSLTLIATANQGSEATYESGFVIDKFPISRPNLTFSTLTVSNMSPEDSSIYLCSVQGPSLNSPLHFGNGTRLTVT.

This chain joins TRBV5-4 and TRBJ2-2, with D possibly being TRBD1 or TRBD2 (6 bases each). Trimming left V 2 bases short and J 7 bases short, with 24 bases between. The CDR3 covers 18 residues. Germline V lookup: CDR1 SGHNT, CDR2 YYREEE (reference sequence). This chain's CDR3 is CASSFREVGHWRGGELFF. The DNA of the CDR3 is TGTGCCAGCAGCTTTAGGGAAGTGGGACATTGGCGGGGCGGGGAGCTGTTTTTT.

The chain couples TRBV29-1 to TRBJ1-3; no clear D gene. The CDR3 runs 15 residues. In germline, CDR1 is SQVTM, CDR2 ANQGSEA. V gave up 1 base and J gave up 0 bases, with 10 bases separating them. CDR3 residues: CSVEGEEFSGNTIYF. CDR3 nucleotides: TGCAGCGTTGAAGGGGAGGAATTCTCTGGAAACACCATATATTTT.

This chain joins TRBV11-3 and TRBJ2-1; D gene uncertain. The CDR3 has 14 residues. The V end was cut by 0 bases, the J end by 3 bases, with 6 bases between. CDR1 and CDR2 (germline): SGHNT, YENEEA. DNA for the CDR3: TGTGCCAGCAGCTTAGATTTGCACTACAATGAGCAGTTCTTC. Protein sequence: CASSLDLHYNEQFF.

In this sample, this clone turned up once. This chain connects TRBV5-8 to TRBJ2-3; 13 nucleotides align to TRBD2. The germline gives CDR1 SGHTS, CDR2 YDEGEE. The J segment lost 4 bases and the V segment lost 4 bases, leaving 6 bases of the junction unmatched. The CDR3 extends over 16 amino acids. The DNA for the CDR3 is TGTGCCAGCAGCCTCGGACTAGCGGGGGCCCCAGATACGCAGTATTTT. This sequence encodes CASSLGLAGAPDTQYF.

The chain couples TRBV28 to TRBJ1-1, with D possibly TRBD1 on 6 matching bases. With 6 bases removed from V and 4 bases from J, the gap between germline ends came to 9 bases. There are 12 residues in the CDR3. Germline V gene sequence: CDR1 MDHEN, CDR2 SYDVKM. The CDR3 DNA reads TGTGCCAGCAGATACAGGGCCACTGAAGCTTTCTTT. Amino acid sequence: CASRYRATEAFF.

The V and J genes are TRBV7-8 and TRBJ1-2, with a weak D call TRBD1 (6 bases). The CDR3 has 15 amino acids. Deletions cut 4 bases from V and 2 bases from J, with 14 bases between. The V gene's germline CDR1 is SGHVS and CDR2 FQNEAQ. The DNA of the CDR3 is TGTGCCAGCAGCTCACAGGGAGCCATAAACTATGGCTACACCTTC. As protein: CASSSQGAINYGYTF.

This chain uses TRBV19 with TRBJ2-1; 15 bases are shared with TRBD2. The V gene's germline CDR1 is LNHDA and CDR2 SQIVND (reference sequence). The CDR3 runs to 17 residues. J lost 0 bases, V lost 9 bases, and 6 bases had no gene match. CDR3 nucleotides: TGTGCCAGCGCCGGGACTAGCGGGGGGAGCTCCTACAATGAGCAGTTCTTC. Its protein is CASAGTSGGSSYNEQFF.